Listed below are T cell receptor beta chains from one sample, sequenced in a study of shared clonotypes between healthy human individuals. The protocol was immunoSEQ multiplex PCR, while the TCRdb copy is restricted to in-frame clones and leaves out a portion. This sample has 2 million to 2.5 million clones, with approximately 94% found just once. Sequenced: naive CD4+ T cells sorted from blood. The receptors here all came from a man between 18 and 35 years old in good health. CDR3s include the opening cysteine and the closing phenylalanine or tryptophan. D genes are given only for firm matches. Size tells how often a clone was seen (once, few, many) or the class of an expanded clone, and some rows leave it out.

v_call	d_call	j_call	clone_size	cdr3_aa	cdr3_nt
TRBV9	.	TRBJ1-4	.	CASSPRGSEKLFF	TGTGCCAGCAGCCCACGTGGTAGTGAAAAACTGTTTTTT
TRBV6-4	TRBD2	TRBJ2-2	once	CASSVERGAGELFF	TGTGCCAGCAGTGTCGAGCGGGGCGCCGGGGAGCTGTTTTTT
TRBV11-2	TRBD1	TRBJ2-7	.	CASLQGVGEQYF	TGTGCCAGCCTCCAGGGGGTAGGGGAGCAGTACTTC
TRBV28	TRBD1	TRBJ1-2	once	CASSPGGFARVF	TGTGCCAGCAGTCCAGGGGGGTTTGCAAGGGTTTTC
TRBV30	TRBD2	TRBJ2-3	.	CAWRRGGTDTQYF	TGTGCCTGGAGGCGCGGGGGGACAGATACGCAGTATTTT
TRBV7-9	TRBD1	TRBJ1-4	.	CASRETGNEKLFF	TGTGCCAGCAGGGAGACAGGGAATGAAAAACTGTTTTTT
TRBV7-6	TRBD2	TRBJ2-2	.	CASSLGVKRDNTGELFF	TGTGCCAGCAGCTTAGGGGTTAAGCGGGACAACACCGGGGAGCTGTTTTTT
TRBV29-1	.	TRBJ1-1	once	CSVEMVIGQGANTEAFF	TGCAGCGTTGAGATGGTTATAGGGCAAGGGGCGAACACTGAAGCTTTCTTT
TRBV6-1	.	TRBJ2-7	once	CASSETRGYEQYF	TGTGCCAGCAGTGAAACTCGGGGCTACGAGCAGTACTTC
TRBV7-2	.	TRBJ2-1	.	CASSPLGNEQFF	TGTGCCAGCAGCCCCCTAGGCAATGAGCAGTTCTTC
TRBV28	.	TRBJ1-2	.	CASSLVGETGVYGYTF	TGTGCCAGCAGTTTGGTTGGGGAGACTGGGGTATATGGCTACACCTTC
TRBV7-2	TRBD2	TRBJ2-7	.	CASSLRLAGAAYEQYF	TGTGCCAGCAGCCTCCGACTAGCGGGAGCCGCCTACGAGCAGTACTTC
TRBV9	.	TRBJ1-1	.	CASSGADMNTEAFF	TGTGCCAGCAGCGGGGCAGACATGAACACTGAAGCTTTCTTT
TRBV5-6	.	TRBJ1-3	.	CASSVTSGSGNTIYF	TGTGCCAGCAGCGTTACGAGTGGTTCTGGAAACACCATATATTTT
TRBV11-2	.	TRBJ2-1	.	CASSQGRGYYNEQFF	TGTGCCAGCAGCCAAGGGCGGGGTTACTACAATGAGCAGTTCTTC
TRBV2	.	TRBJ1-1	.	CASTYPAGTAVEAFF	TGTGCCAGCACCTACCCTGCCGGGACCGCGGTTGAAGCTTTCTTT
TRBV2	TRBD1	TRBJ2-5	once	CASSDRGETQYF	TGTGCCAGCAGCGACAGGGGTGAGACCCAGTACTTC
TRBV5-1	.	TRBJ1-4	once	CASSFQGFGEKLFF	TGCGCCAGCAGCTTCCAGGGATTTGGAGAAAAACTGTTTTTT
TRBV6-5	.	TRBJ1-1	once	CASTLVRGNEAFF	TGTGCCAGCACATTAGTAAGGGGGAATGAAGCTTTCTTT
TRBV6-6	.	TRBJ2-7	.	CASSNRDTEYF	TGTGCCAGCAGTAATCGGGACACGGAGTACTTC
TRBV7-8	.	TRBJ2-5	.	CASSPGTSGTQYF	TGTGCCAGCAGTCCTGGGACCAGTGGGACCCAGTACTTC
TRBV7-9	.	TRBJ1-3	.	CASSLKQPSGNTIYF	TGTGCCAGCAGCTTAAAACAGCCCTCTGGAAACACCATATATTTT
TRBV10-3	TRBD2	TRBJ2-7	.	CAITASGTSYEQYF	TGTGCCATCACCGCTAGCGGAACGTCCTACGAGCAGTACTTC
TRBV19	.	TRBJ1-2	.	CASSIEEGSYGYTF	TGTGCCAGTAGTATAGAAGAGGGCTCCTATGGCTACACCTTC
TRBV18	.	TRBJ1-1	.	CASSLQRNTEAFF	TGTGCCAGCTCACTACAGAGAAACACTGAAGCTTTCTTT
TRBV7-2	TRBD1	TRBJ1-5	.	CASSPLQGRIGNQPQHF	TGTGCCAGCAGCCCACTACAGGGGCGAATTGGCAATCAGCCCCAGCATTTT
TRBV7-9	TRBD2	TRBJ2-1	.	CASSLGTSGGDYNEQFF	TGTGCCAGCAGCTTAGGGACTAGCGGGGGGGACTACAATGAGCAGTTCTTC
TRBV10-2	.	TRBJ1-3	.	CASSSQGSGNTIYF	TGCGCCAGCAGCTCCCAGGGATCTGGAAACACCATATATTTT
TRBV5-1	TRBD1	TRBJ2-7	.	CASSSPGQGHYEQYF	TGCGCCAGCAGCTCCCCGGGACAGGGGCACTACGAGCAGTACTTC
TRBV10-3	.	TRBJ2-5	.	CAISESIWSQETQYF	TGTGCCATCAGTGAGTCGATCTGGTCCCAAGAGACCCAGTACTTC
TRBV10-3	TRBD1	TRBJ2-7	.	CAISDLAGQVTGQYF	TGTGCCATCAGTGACCTCGCCGGACAGGTTACGGGGCAGTACTTC
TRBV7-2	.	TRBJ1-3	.	CASSVGAMENTIYF	TGTGCCAGCAGTGTCGGGGCTATGGAAAACACCATATATTTT
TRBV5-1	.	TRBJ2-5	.	CASSLGDKSPETQYF	TGCGCCAGCAGCTTGGGTGATAAGTCCCCAGAGACCCAGTACTTC
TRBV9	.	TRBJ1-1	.	CASSPDVGFGEAFF	TGTGCCAGCAGCCCTGATGTAGGGTTTGGAGAAGCTTTCTTT
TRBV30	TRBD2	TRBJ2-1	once	CAWSGGRGSYNEQFF	TGTGCCTGGAGTGGGGGGAGGGGTTCATACAATGAGCAGTTCTTC
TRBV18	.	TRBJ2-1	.	CASSPPRTLGLNEQFF	TGTGCCAGCTCACCACCGAGGACACTGGGGTTGAATGAGCAGTTCTTC
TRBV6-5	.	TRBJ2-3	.	CASSSTADTQYF	TGTGCCAGCAGTTCCACAGCAGATACGCAGTATTTT